Listed below are T cell receptor beta chains from one sample, sequenced in a study of T cells in Graves' hyperthyroidism and ophthalmopathy. Via MiXCR, TCRdb re-called the multiplex PCR reads, giving one row per CDR3 protein. Counted here are 700,000 or so distinct CDR3 sequences, about 14% occurring once; the ten biggest clones make up approximately 13%. The sample comprised blood. The receptors were sampled from a woman between 45 and 65 years old with Graves' ophthalmopathy. The conserved cysteine and the conserved F or W are not part of the CDR3 here.

v_call	j_call	cdr3_aa
TRBV3-1	TRBJ2-5	ASSQGFLGEETQY
TRBV25-1	TRBJ2-7	ASRTGTPRGEQY
TRBV6-1	TRBJ1-4	ASRVKEKLF
TRBV25-1	TRBJ2-7	ASGTTGLAGASVQY
TRBV27	TRBJ2-7	ASSLSSGDTLYEQY
TRBV20-1	TRBJ2-5	SAEGQDTVEAQY
TRBV11-3	TRBJ2-1	ASSLRLAGDYNEQF
TRBV4-1	TRBJ2-7	ASSPLWQFTYEQY
TRBV12-3/TRBV12-4	TRBJ1-2	ASSFTGGPGYGYT
TRBV24-1	TRBJ1-2	ATSDAGMSYGYT
TRBV6-2/TRBV6-3	TRBJ2-3	VSSDTTDTQY
TRBV4-3	TRBJ1-5	ASSPTGLSNQPQH
TRBV6-2/TRBV6-3	TRBJ2-3	ATTSVRGYTDTQY
TRBV7-6	TRBJ1-1	ASSLDLTEAF
TRBV28	TRBJ2-7	ASSQTSGSLYEQY
TRBV19	TRBJ2-7	ASSIGTSKRDEQY
TRBV9	TRBJ2-7	ASSVGGGVPYEQY
TRBV10-3	TRBJ1-5	AISGDRDSNQPQH
TRBV25-1	TRBJ1-2	ASSEAWTGGRGYT
TRBV28	TRBJ2-6	ASSLGTAAGANVLT
TRBV19	TRBJ2-7	ASSTLGLGAYEQY
TRBV18	TRBJ2-1	ASSPSGTGIRSYNEQF
TRBV6-2/TRBV6-3	TRBJ1-1	ASSAIPWGTEAF
TRBV24-1	TRBJ2-2	ATSDFRTGELF
TRBV27	TRBJ2-1	ASSLVASGLSEQF
TRBV5-6	TRBJ2-1	ASSFTGTSKF
TRBV5-1	TRBJ2-1	ASRLQVLGNNEQF
TRBV9	TRBJ2-2	ASSALHNTGELF
TRBV7-2	TRBJ2-2	ASSLYAGSDTGELF
TRBV5-5	TRBJ2-5	ASSLNRVEETQY
TRBV5-1	TRBJ2-7	ASSFLIERGYYEQY
TRBV20-1	TRBJ2-7	SATLFRDRASYEQY
TRBV5-1	TRBJ1-1	ASSPITDSKPF
TRBV2	TRBJ1-5	ASSEGGRFSNQPQH
TRBV12-3/TRBV12-4	TRBJ2-3	ASSFLAGGGTQY
TRBV7-2	TRBJ1-4	ASSPRDRANEKLF
TRBV6-2/TRBV6-3	TRBJ2-1	ASSCWLRERGLGNEQF
TRBV29-1	TRBJ1-1	SVVVLMNTEAF
TRBV18	TRBJ2-3	ASSPLEKRGLTDTQY
TRBV11-2	TRBJ2-2	ASSWRTSGSSGTGELF
TRBV19	TRBJ1-5	ASSRTLNQPQH
TRBV28	TRBJ2-7	ASSLFRTGISYEQY
TRBV20-1	TRBJ1-5	SAREGRGAQPQH
TRBV20-1	TRBJ2-3	SASNRVYGTQY
TRBV7-9	TRBJ2-7	ASSLVGDWRQY
TRBV5-1	TRBJ2-1	ASSFNQGGSYNEQF
TRBV28	TRBJ1-4	ASRTQERLF
TRBV14	TRBJ2-7	ASSQSLGGQAYEQY
TRBV20-1	TRBJ1-1	SARRGGIGTEAF
TRBV12-3/TRBV12-4	TRBJ2-1	ASSFYDEQF
TRBV3-1	TRBJ2-5	ASSQGTKTQY
TRBV20-1	TRBJ2-7	SAERDRGYEQY
TRBV10-3	TRBJ1-1	AIKGVSTEAF
TRBV27	TRBJ2-1	ASGRGGGRNEQF
TRBV5-1	TRBJ2-1	ASSLVRDNVF
TRBV20-1	TRBJ1-5	SAMANTIDQPQH
TRBV2	TRBJ2-2	ASSDQRAPGELF
TRBV7-3	TRBJ2-1	ASSLTPDGGGEQF
TRBV9	TRBJ2-1	ASSVVQVANEQF
TRBV5-1	TRBJ2-1	ASSPGLAGVRYNEQF